This entry is about one T cell receptor beta chain. Sequenced by immunoSEQ multiplex PCR; TCRdb stores in-frame clones only, minus some. Here the sample spans about 30,000 clones, about nine tenths being singletons. These data come from a study of T cell changes during pregnancy in multiple sclerosis. The CDR3 loop spans 17 amino acids. The V gene end was trimmed by 0 bases and the J gene end by 1 base; junction bases not matched to a gene: 7. Germline CDR1 SGHRS, CDR2 YFSETQ. The chain joins TRBV5-1 to TRBJ2-5; 9 bases agree with TRBD2. This TCR derives from a female donor with multiple sclerosis, enrolled in a pregnancy study. The sequencing used CD8+ T cells from peripheral blood mononuclear cells, collected in the second trimester of pregnancy. Here the CDR3 DNA reads TGCGCCAGCAGCTTGGTGGTAACTAGCGGGCGCCAAGAGACCCAGTACTTC. This sequence encodes CASSLVVTSGRQETQYF.